These T cell receptor beta chains were read from a single sample in a study of CD8 T cells in ankylosing spondylitis. MiXCR, applied by TCRdb to the 5' RACE reads, yields one record per CDR3 protein. The sample holds around 150,000 distinct CDR3 sequences, more than 9.5% seen once. The sequenced sample consisted of blood, either unsorted or a sorted T cell fraction (not recorded which). These receptors were taken from a female donor with ankylosing spondylitis or in good health (not recorded which). The CDR3 runs from the conserved cysteine through the conserved F or W. D genes are given only for firm matches. The size field is filled for only some rows; it gives once, few, many or a size class.

d_call j_call clone_size v_call cdr3_nt cdr3_aa
TRBD2 TRBJ2-2 many TRBV18 TGTGCCAGCTCACCACCAGGACTAGCGGGGGGTTTCACCGGGGAGCTGTTTTTT CASSPPGLAGGFTGELFF
- TRBJ2-2 many TRBV4-2 TGTGCCAGCAGCCCCAGGAATGGCACCGGGGAGCTGTTTTTT CASSPRNGTGELFF
TRBD1 TRBJ1-1 many TRBV12-3/TRBV12-4 TGTGCCAGCAATTATGGGACAGTTGAAGCTTTCTTT CASNYGTVEAFF
- TRBJ1-6 few TRBV7-9 TGTGCCAGCAACGAGGACAGTTATAATTCACCCCTCCACTTT CASNEDSYNSPLHF
TRBD1 TRBJ1-6 many TRBV12-3/TRBV12-4 TGTGCCAGCAGTTCGGGGACAGATAATTCACCCCTCCACTTT CASSSGTDNSPLHF
- TRBJ2-3 many TRBV6-2/TRBV6-3 TGTGCCAGCAGTCCCCCGGATGGGAGGCGAACAGATACGCAGTATTTT CASSPPDGRRTDTQYF
TRBD2 TRBJ2-7 many TRBV27 TGTGCCAGCAGTCCCCTGGCTAGCGGGTCCTACGAGCAGTACTTC CASSPLASGSYEQYF
TRBD1 TRBJ1-3 many TRBV7-2 TGTGCCAGCAGCGGGGGACAGGGGAACACCATATATTTT CASSGGQGNTIYF
- TRBJ1-5 many TRBV30 TGTGCCTGGAGTGAGTCAAGCAATCAGCCCCAGCATTTT CAWSESSNQPQHF
TRBD2 TRBJ2-7 many TRBV28 TGTGCCAGCAGGAATTTACGGACTAGCGGGAGGAACTACGAGCAGTACTTC CASRNLRTSGRNYEQYF
TRBD1 TRBJ1-2 many TRBV6-1 TGTGCCAGCAGTGGAGAGACAGGGAATGTCTATGGCTACACCTTC CASSGETGNVYGYTF
TRBD1 TRBJ1-1 many TRBV20-1 TGCAGTGCTAGGACAGGGAAAGGTGAAGCTTTCTTT CSARTGKGEAFF
TRBD2 TRBJ2-3 many TRBV20-1 TGCAGTGCTAGAAGTACCACCGGGACTAGCGGGGGGGAGACCCCTAGCACAGATACGCAGTATTTT CSARSTTGTSGGETPSTDTQYF
TRBD1 TRBJ1-6 - TRBV2 TGTGCCAGCAGTGACGACAGGGTTTGGAGTTCACCCCTCCACTTT CASSDDRVWSSPLHF
- TRBJ1-3 - TRBV7-9 TGTGCCAGCAGCTTAGGGACAACCGGAAGCACCATATATTTT CASSLGTTGSTIYF
TRBD1 TRBJ2-7 few TRBV7-8 TGTGCCAGCAGCGAAGGGACAGACTACGAGCAGTACTTC CASSEGTDYEQYF
- TRBJ1-1 many TRBV4-1 TGCGCCAGCAGCCAACAGGGGTGGGCTTTCTTT CASSQQGWAFF
TRBD2 TRBJ2-7 many TRBV28 TGTGCCAGCAGTTTAAGGGCTAGCGGGCCTAACTCCTACGAGCAGTACTTC CASSLRASGPNSYEQYF
TRBD1 TRBJ1-1 - TRBV3-1 TGTGCCAGCAGCCCCGGGACAGTGGAGTACCCTGAAGCTTTCTTT CASSPGTVEYPEAFF
- TRBJ2-1 many TRBV27 TGTGCCAGCAGGGCAGGGTTCTACAATGAGCAGTTCTTC CASRAGFYNEQFF
- TRBJ1-5 many TRBV15 TGTGCCACCAGTCGGGGTGATAGCAATCAGCCCCAGCATTTT CATSRGDSNQPQHF
- TRBJ2-3 - TRBV29-1 TGCAGCGTTGAAGATGTCACAGCCCGAACAGATACGCAGTATTTT CSVEDVTARTDTQYF
- TRBJ1-1 many TRBV18 TGTGCCAGCTCACCAAACAGGGTTTTAACTGAAGCTTTCTTT CASSPNRVLTEAFF
TRBD1 TRBJ2-7 many TRBV5-1 TGCGCCAGCAACAAGGGACAGGGGTCCTACGAGCAGTACTTC CASNKGQGSYEQYF
- TRBJ1-1 many TRBV12-3/TRBV12-4 TGTGCCAGCACCTGGCATATGGGTCCCGAAGCTTTCTTT CASTWHMGPEAFF
- TRBJ1-2 - TRBV29-1 TGCAGCGGGTCTCAGGGGTCAAACTATGGCTACACCTTC CSGSQGSNYGYTF
- TRBJ1-2 - TRBV3-1 TGTGCCAGCAGTCGCCGATCAGACAGCAACTATGGCTACACCTTC CASSRRSDSNYGYTF
- TRBJ1-2 - TRBV7-9 TGTGCCAGCAAGGGCCCCGGGGGCGATGGCTACACCTTC CASKGPGGDGYTF
- TRBJ2-5 many TRBV10-3 TGTGCCATCAGGGCGGAAAAAGAGACCCAGTACTTC CAIRAEKETQYF
TRBD2 TRBJ2-1 many TRBV3-1 TGTGCCAGCAGCCAAGGGGGAGCAGCGGGAGCCTACAATGAGCAGTTCTTC CASSQGGAAGAYNEQFF
TRBD1 TRBJ2-6 many TRBV10-3 TGTGCCATCAGCGCTGCCGGACAGGGGGGTAGCTCTGGGGCCAACGTCCTGACTTTC CAISAAGQGGSSGANVLTF
TRBD2 TRBJ2-1 many TRBV12-3/TRBV12-4 TGTGCCAGCAGTTTACCGCCGATGACTAGCGGTGAGCAGTTCTTC CASSLPPMTSGEQFF
- TRBJ1-5 many TRBV5-1 TGCGCCAGCAGCTTGGGGACAGCGAATCAGCCCCAGCATTTT CASSLGTANQPQHF
- TRBJ1-1 many TRBV20-1 TGCAGTGCCCCCGAAAATGGGGGGACTGAAGCTTTCTTT CSAPENGGTEAFF
TRBD1 TRBJ2-7 few TRBV18 TGTGCCAGCTCATCAGGACAGGGCTACTCCTACGAGCAGTACTTC CASSSGQGYSYEQYF
TRBD2 TRBJ2-1 - TRBV7-9 TGTGCCAGCAGCCAAATAGCGGGAGGTAAGGTCGATGAGCAGTTCTTC CASSQIAGGKVDEQFF
- TRBJ1-1 many TRBV20-1 TGCAGTGCCTCCACAGGAGAGACCGCTGAAGCTTTCTTT CSASTGETAEAFF
- TRBJ1-2 - TRBV20-1 TGCAGTGCTAGAGATCAGCTAGGATTCTATGGCTACACCTTC CSARDQLGFYGYTF
TRBD2 TRBJ2-7 few TRBV20-1 TGCAGCTTAGCGGGACTAGTTAGCTACGAGCAGTACTTC CSLAGLVSYEQYF
TRBD2 TRBJ2-1 many TRBV10-3 TGTGCCATCAGTGTAGTAGCGGGGGCTTTCAATGAGCAGTTCTTC CAISVVAGAFNEQFF
- TRBJ2-4 many TRBV4-2 TGTGCCAGCAGCCACGCCGGGACACGCGAAAAAAACATTCAGTACTTC CASSHAGTREKNIQYF
TRBD1 TRBJ1-1 many TRBV5-1 TGCGCCAGCAGCAACAGGGGGAGGAACACTGAAGCTTTCTTT CASSNRGRNTEAFF
- TRBJ2-3 - TRBV7-8 TGTGCCAGCAGCTTATCTCCCCTCAGGGCGGGGGCAAGGACAGATACGCAGTATTTT CASSLSPLRAGARTDTQYF
TRBD1 TRBJ1-3 few TRBV10-3 TGTGCCATCAGGCCGGGACAGGGAATACGGGGCTCTGGAAACACCATATATTTT CAIRPGQGIRGSGNTIYF
- TRBJ2-5 - TRBV20-1 TGCAGTGCTAGAGTATGGGACATAAGGGGAGAGACCCAGTACTTC CSARVWDIRGETQYF
- TRBJ1-3 once TRBV7-8 TGTGCCAGCAGCCCACGACAGCCCTCTGGAAACACCATATATTTT CASSPRQPSGNTIYF
- TRBJ2-4 many TRBV30 TGTGCCTGGAGCCCGGGAAGGACGGACATTCAGTACTTC CAWSPGRTDIQYF
- TRBJ1-2 many TRBV20-1 TGCAGTGTTATAATTCATTCCGGGACTGGCTACACCTTC CSVIIHSGTGYTF
- TRBJ1-4 - TRBV27 TGTACCACCTCACAGGGAATCTATGAAAAACTGTTTTTT CTTSQGIYEKLFF
TRBD1 TRBJ2-3 many TRBV3-1 TGTGCCAGCAGTAGGGACAGGGGGTACAACACAGATACGCAGTATTTT CASSRDRGYNTDTQYF